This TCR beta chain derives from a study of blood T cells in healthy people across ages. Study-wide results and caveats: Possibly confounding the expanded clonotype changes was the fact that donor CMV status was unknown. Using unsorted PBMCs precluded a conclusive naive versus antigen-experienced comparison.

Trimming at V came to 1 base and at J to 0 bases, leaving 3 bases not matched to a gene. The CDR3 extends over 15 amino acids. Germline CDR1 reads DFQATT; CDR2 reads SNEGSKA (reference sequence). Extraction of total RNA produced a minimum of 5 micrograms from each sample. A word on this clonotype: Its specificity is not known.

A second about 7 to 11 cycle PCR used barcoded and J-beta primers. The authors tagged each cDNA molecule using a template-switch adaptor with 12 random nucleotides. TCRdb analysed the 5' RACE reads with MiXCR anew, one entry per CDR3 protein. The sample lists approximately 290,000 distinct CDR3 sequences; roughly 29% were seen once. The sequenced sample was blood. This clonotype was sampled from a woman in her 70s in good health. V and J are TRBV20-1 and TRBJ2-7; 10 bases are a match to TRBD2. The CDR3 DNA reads TGCAGTGCTAGAGCTGGGACTAGCGACTCCTACGAGCAGTACTTC. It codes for CSARAGTSDSYEQYF.